This TCR beta chain was retrieved from a study of OX40 agonist ivuxolimab in advanced cancers. Across the study: Earlier treatment with anti-PD-1, anti-PD-L1 or anti-CTLA-4 was permitted, and 30% to 40% had received some. Partial response was recorded in three patients: one hepatocellular carcinoma and two cutaneous melanoma cases.

As regards this clone: The antigen remains unidentified.

The V end lost 0 bases, the J end lost 4 bases, and 15 bases lay between the germline ends. The CDR3 is 16 residues long. CDR1 and CDR2 from the germline V gene are SGHAT and FQNNGV. General observations from the study: Undetermined was the antigen specificity of the expanded peripheral T cells.

Repertoires were generated with immunoSEQ multiplex PCR, while TCRdb's copy carries only in-frame clones and drops some. The sample includes more than 60,000 clones, 86% of them seen just once. V and J are TRBV11-2 and TRBJ1-2, with a weak D call TRBD1 (6 bases). The clonotype was recovered from an adult with an advanced solid tumor such as melanoma, head and neck, liver or kidney cancer. The starting material was CD4+ or CD8+ T cells sorted from blood, obtained in a trial of the OX40 agonist ivuxolimab. The chain's CDR3 is CASSLDRQALPYGYTF. The CDR3 DNA follows: TGTGCCAGCAGCTTAGATAGACAGGCCCTCCCCTATGGCTACACCTTC.